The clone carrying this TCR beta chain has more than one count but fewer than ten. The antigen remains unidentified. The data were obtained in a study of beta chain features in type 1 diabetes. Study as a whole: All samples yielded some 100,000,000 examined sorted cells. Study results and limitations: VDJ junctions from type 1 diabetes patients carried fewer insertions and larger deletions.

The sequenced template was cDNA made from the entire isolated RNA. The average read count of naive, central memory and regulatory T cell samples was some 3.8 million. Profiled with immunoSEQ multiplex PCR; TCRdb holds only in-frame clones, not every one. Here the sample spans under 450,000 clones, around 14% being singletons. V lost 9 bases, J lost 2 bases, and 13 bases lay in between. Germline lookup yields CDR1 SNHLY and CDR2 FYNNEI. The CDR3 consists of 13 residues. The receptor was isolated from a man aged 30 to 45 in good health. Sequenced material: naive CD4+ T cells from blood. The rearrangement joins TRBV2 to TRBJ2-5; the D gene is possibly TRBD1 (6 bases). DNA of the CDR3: TGTGCCAGTACAGGGAGCCCACAAGAGACCCAGTACTTC. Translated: CASTGSPQETQYF.